This record concerns one T cell receptor (beta chain) sequence. Its antigen is undetermined. This sample was included in a study of vaccination effects on CD4 cells after COVID-19. Antigen-specific CD4+ T cells were first expanded with viral peptide pools by the ViraFEST assay and only then sequenced. Scientists isolated CD4+ T cells after a roughly nine-day culture period ended. All study participants received two doses of BNT162b2 or mRNA-1273 vaccine. Each vaccine recipient was nucleocapsid antibody negative and had no prior SARS-CoV-2 infection. CDR1 is MNHEY and CDR2 is SMNVEV in the germline V gene (reference sequence). V trimming: 1 base; J trimming: 8 bases; junction bases outside the gene matches: 13. The CDR3 spans 17 residues. Method: immunoSEQ multiplex PCR; TCRdb's copy keeps in-frame clones and lacks some. The profile shows 20,000 to 30,000 clones, around four fifths of them singletons.

Source: CD4+ T cells from PBMCs cultured with HCoV-NL63 spike peptides, taken after COVID-19 vaccination. This sequence was found in a human donor who received a COVID-19 vaccine. The chain links TRBV27 to TRBJ1-2, with 10 bases that match TRBD1. The CDR3 nucleotides are TGTGCCAGCAGTTTATACCCCCCACGAGGACAGGGGGGAGGCTACACCTTC. Translating gives CASSLYPPRGQGGGYTF.